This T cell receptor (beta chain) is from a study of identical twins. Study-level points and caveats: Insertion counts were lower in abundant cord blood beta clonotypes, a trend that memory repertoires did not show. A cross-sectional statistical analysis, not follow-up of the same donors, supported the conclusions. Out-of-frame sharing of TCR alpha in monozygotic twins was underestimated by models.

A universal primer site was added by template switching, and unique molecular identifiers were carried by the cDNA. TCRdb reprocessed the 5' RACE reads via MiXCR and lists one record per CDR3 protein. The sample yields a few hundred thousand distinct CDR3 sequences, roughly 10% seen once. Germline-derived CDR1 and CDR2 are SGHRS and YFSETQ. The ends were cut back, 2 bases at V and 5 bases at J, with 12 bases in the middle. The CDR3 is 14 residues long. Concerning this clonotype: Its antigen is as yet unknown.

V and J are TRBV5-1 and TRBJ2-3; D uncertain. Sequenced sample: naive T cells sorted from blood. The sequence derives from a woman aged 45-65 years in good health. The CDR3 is CASSLDGQGDTQYF. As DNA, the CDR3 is TGCGCCAGCAGCTTAGACGGGCAAGGAGATACGCAGTATTTT.